Described below is a single TCR beta chain sequence and its context. The antigen remains unidentified. These data belong to a study of T cells after yellow fever vaccination. Findings and limits, study-wide: Post-booster reappearance was seen for most primary-vaccination clones (about 95% CD4, 88% CD8).

TCRdb processed the 5' RACE reads anew with MiXCR; each CDR3 protein has one entry. The repertoire includes about 260,000 distinct CDR3 sequences, approximately 12% of them detected once, and roughly 0.5% sits in the top ten. This CDR3 spans 15 amino acids. Germline lookup yields CDR1 LNHDA and CDR2 SQIVND (reference sequence). Trimming took 2 bases from V and 2 from J, leaving 7 bases between them. This chain connects TRBV19 to TRBJ2-6, with D perhaps matching TRBD1 (6 bases). This clonotype was sampled from a man under 40 who received the YFV17D yellow fever vaccine. The source was CD4+ T cells sorted from PBMCs, collected 45 days after the yellow fever booster vaccination. The CDR3 here is CASSINRAGANVLTF. In DNA, the CDR3 is TGTGCCAGTAGTATAAACAGGGCTGGGGCCAACGTCCTGACTTTC.